These T cell receptor beta chains were read from a single sample in a study of blood T cells in healthy people across ages. One entry per CDR3 protein results from TCRdb running MiXCR on the 5' RACE reads. The table lists about 1 million distinct CDR3 sequences, around 43% of them singletons. Sequencing was carried out using blood. The receptor set was obtained from a woman aged 60-70 years in good health. Each CDR3 is given without its conserved first and last residue.

V gene	J gene	CDR3 protein
TRBV30	TRBJ2-7	ACRSQPYEQY
TRBV27	TRBJ2-5	ATGGSRGNNEQY
TRBV11-2	TRBJ2-3	ASRRQGKSDTQY
TRBV12-3/TRBV12-4	TRBJ2-7	ASSPGGAAQY
TRBV27	TRBJ2-1	ASRGASGTGETQF
TRBV3-1	TRBJ2-5	ASSQRGRGRVKTQY
TRBV7-8	TRBJ1-4	ATKSNARDRDEKLF
TRBV7-2	TRBJ1-2	ASSQAPRDRIAVCGYT
TRBV20-1	TRBJ2-4	SARGSEQY
TRBV5-1	TRBJ2-5	ARRTEETQY
TRBV7-8	TRBJ2-7	ASSLVASIRYEQY
TRBV29-1	TRBJ2-7	SVVEGALNYEQY
TRBV6-5	TRBJ2-7	ASSSRLAVSYNEQY
TRBV29-1	TRBJ2-3	SVERRQGATQY
TRBV11-2	TRBJ2-6	ASRTRGHGANVLT
TRBV10-2	TRBJ2-7	ASSEGLAGGLYEQY
TRBV9	TRBJ1-1	ASSVKFGTEAF
TRBV4-1	TRBJ2-1	ASSPTGTGEQF
TRBV20-1	TRBJ2-7	SGLSGGRGEQY
TRBV5-1	TRBJ2-5	ASSLSRTQETQY
TRBV7-9	TRBJ2-7	ASIPSQRGMFSYEQY
TRBV20-1	TRBJ2-7	SARAPNGRENEQY
TRBV20-1	TRBJ2-7	SAELAGGPTSYEQY
TRBV2	TRBJ2-5	ASSGQGWEETQY
TRBV10-2	TRBJ1-1	ASRKLNTEAF
TRBV7-6	TRBJ2-7	ASSLKLAPYEQY
TRBV5-1	TRBJ2-7	ASSTDRNFYEQY
TRBV6-5	TRBJ2-3	ASSYSQGTTDTQY
TRBV5-1	TRBJ2-5	ASSSGMTSGEETQY
TRBV3-1	-	ASSQGTAPYEQY
TRBV12-3/TRBV12-4	TRBJ1-5	ASSPTGGEQPQH
TRBV7-9	TRBJ1-2	ASSVTGTNYGYT
TRBV29-1	TRBJ1-4	SAPMGATNEKLF
TRBV28	TRBJ1-4	ASSRDRDEEKLF
TRBV6-5	TRBJ1-6	ASTPSGASPLH